This T cell receptor (beta chain) emerged from a study of control samples from healthy donors and cancer patients. The table came from immunoSEQ multiplex PCR; TCRdb's copy has only in-frame clones and leaves some out. There are around 120,000 clones in the sample; roughly 95% occur only once, and 3.5% to 4% lies in the top ten. Trimming cost V 3 bases and J 8 bases, with 10 bases left between them. The CDR3 totals 11 residues. The germline gives CDR1 GTSNPN, CDR2 SVGIG (reference sequence). This receptor was obtained from a man between 25 and 39 years old in good health. The material sequenced was blood. The chain uses TRBV30 and TRBJ1-2; no clear D gene. CDR3 region: CAWSRGTGYTF. The CDR3 DNA is TGTGCCTGGAGCCGTGGAACGGGCTACACCTTC.